The TCR beta chain described here comes from a study of glioma-infiltrating T cells. General study results and limits: CDR3 overlap between tissue and blood was very small. Gliomas, especially low-grade, showed above-expected tissue-blood divergence; non-neoplastic patients showed below.

This clonotype has a count of ten or more. As yet, its antigen is unknown. V lost 8 bases, J lost 1 base, and 3 bases stayed unmatched. Germline CDR1 is MDHEN and CDR2 is SYDVKM. The CDR3 has 14 amino acids. TCR alpha and beta CDR3 regions were amplified from RNA using iRepertoire nested multiplex PCR. One-step reverse transcription and amplification started from around 100-400 ng of tissue mRNA or PBMC total RNA. TCRdb redid the calling of the multiplex PCR reads with MiXCR, one entry per CDR3 protein. The profile shows about 130,000 distinct CDR3 sequences, under 30% of them singletons. The chain recombines TRBV28 with TRBJ2-1; the match to TRBD2 covers 9 bases. The TCR sequence derives from a human donor with low-grade glioma or glioblastoma, undergoing nonglioma brain surgery, or in good health (not recorded which). Specimen: glioma tissue, nonneoplastic brain tissue, or PBMCs (not recorded which). CDR3 DNA: TGTGCCAGCCACAGCGGGGGGTCCTACAATGAGCAGTTCTTC. This encodes CASHSGGSYNEQFF.